Below, 12 T cell receptor beta chains from the same sample are listed, as sequenced in a study of T cells after yellow fever vaccination. Each CDR3 protein gets one entry after TCRdb re-called the 5' RACE reads with MiXCR. The top ten hold less than 20% of the sample, which has 250,000 to 350,000 distinct CDR3 sequences, roughly 4.3% seen once. The sample was PBMCs, taken 15 days after the yellow fever booster vaccination. The receptors come from a man younger than 30 who received the YFV17D yellow fever vaccine.

This clonotype was counted ten times or more. The CDR3 protein is CASSAQGSYEKLFF. CDR3 nucleotide sequence: TGTGCCAGCAGTGCACAGGGGTCATATGAAAAACTGTTTTTT. The chain links TRBV12-3 or TRBV12-4 to TRBJ1-4; 7 nucleotides agree with TRBD1. The CDR3 spans 14 residues. The V segment lost 5 bases and the J segment 6 bases; nucleotides outside the gene matches: 6.

This clonotype has just a few counts. The chain has TRBV11-2 and TRBJ1-2, with D possibly being TRBD1 (5 bases). V was trimmed by 0 bases and J by 7 bases, leaving 9 bases between them. The CDR3 sequence is 13 residues long. Germline V gene data show CDR1 as SGHAT and CDR2 as FQNNGV. Written as DNA, the CDR3 is TGTGCCAGCAGCTTAGATTCCCAGGGTGGCTACACCTTC. Residues: CASSLDSQGGYTF.

The chain's CDR3 is CASRPVGGGREAFF. The CDR3, as DNA: TGTGCCAGCAGACCCGTTGGGGGGGGGAGGGAAGCTTTCTTT. The V and J genes are TRBV7-2 and TRBJ1-1; tentatively, D is TRBD1 (5 bases). The germline V gene has CDR1 SGHTA and CDR2 FQGNSA. Between the trimmed V and J ends, which lost 6 bases and 8 bases, there was a span of 19 bases. This CDR3 is built from 14 residues.

There are many counts of this clonotype. The gene calls are TRBV6-2 or TRBV6-3 and TRBJ1-1; weak D call: TRBD1 (5 bases). The CDR3 spans 14 residues. V shed 1 base and J shed 1 base, with 7 bases lying between them. Germline CDR1 reads MNHEY; CDR2 reads SVGEGT. The CDR3 bases are TGTGCCAGCAGTTACTTGCAGGGGAACACTGAAGCTTTCTTT. This sequence encodes CASSYLQGNTEAFF.

The CDR3 loop is CASSYSSLGGYTF. CDR3 sequence (DNA): TGTGCCAGCAGTTACTCGAGCCTTGGGGGCTACACCTTC. The rearrangement links TRBV6-6 to TRBJ1-2; D not certain. Per the germline V gene, CDR1 is MNHNY and CDR2 is SVGAGI (reference sequence). The CDR3 is 13 residues long. With 0 bases removed from V and 8 bases from J, the gap between germline ends came to 10 bases.

V and J are TRBV28 and TRBJ2-4; a weak D match, TRBD2 (6 bases). V was trimmed by 3 bases and J by 9 bases, leaving 9 bases between them. In germline, CDR1 is MDHEN, CDR2 SYDVKM. The CDR3 is 12 amino acids. The chain's CDR3 is CASSFAGSIQYF. The CDR3 nucleotides are TGTGCCAGCAGTTTTGCCGGGAGCATTCAGTACTTC. Variable domain in full (rest from reference TRBV28 and TRBJ2-4): DVKVTQSSRYLVKRTGEKVFLECVQDMDHENMFWYRQDPGLGLRLIYFSYDVKMKEKGDIPEGYSVSREKKERFSLILESASTNQTSMYLCASSFAGSIQYFGAGTRLSVL.

The chain couples TRBV6-4 to TRBJ2-1, with D uncertain. The V and J ends lost 3 bases and 9 bases respectively, with 12 bases between them. CDR3 length: 13 amino acids. Germline V CDR1 and CDR2: MRHNA, SNTAGT. The CDR3, as DNA: TGTGCCAGCAGTGAGGGCGGCCGGAGTGAGCAGTTCTTC. This gives the protein CASSEGGRSEQFF.

This chain connects TRBV7-9 to TRBJ2-3; 8 bases are shared with TRBD2. The CDR3 is 15 amino acids. V gave up 2 bases and J gave up 2 bases; unmatched junction bases: 3. Germline CDR1 is SEHNR and CDR2 is FQNEAQ (reference sequence). The CDR3 sequence is CASSLQRGITDTQYF. As DNA, the CDR3 is TGTGCCAGCAGCTTACAGCGGGGGATCACAGATACGCAGTATTTT.

To note about this clonotype: Sequence at one end of the junction differs from germline and may be a read error. The V and J genes are TRBV4-1 and TRBJ1-1, with TRBD1 identical over 9 bases. The CDR3 is made up of 14 amino acids. The V gene's germline CDR1 is MGHRA and CDR2 YSYEKL. Here the CDR3 reads CACSQPGQGTEAFF. CDR3 sequence (DNA): TGCGCCTGCAGCCAACCGGGACAGGGAACTGAAGCTTTCTTT.

This sequence joins TRBV7-9 and TRBJ1-2; D is unclear. The CDR3 length is 17 residues. Trimming pared 7 bases from V and 4 bases from J, leaving 25 bases between. Germline lookup yields CDR1 SEHNR and CDR2 FQNEAQ (reference sequence). This CDR3 is CASIPTWSRGSAYGYTF. DNA for the CDR3: TGTGCCAGCATCCCCACCTGGTCGCGGGGATCCGCCTATGGCTACACCTTC.

The chain is built from TRBV18 and TRBJ2-5; D not certain. Trimming cost V 6 bases and J 3 bases, with 8 bases left between them. Germline values: CDR1 KGHSH, CDR2 LQKENI. The CDR3 is made up of 12 amino acids. This chain's CDR3 is CASSHEEETQYF. The CDR3 DNA is TGTGCCAGCTCGCACGAGGAAGAGACCCAGTACTTC.

V usage is TRBV5-1 and J usage is TRBJ2-3; 14 nucleotides match TRBD2. CDR3 length equals 15 residues. The V segment lost 3 bases and the J segment 8 bases; nucleotides outside the gene matches: 5. Germline loops: CDR1 SGHRS, CDR2 YFSETQ. As DNA, the CDR3 is TGCGCCAGCAGCTGGGGGACTAGCGGGGGAGGTACGCAGTATTTT. This translates into CASSWGTSGGGTQYF.